These 8 T cell receptor beta chains share one sample of origin, sequenced in a study of siplizumab effects on memory and regulatory T cells. TCRdb's table, derived via immunoSEQ multiplex PCR, lists solely in-frame clones and lacks some. The repertoire includes more than 9,500 clones, 45% to 50% of them detected once, and around 40% sits in the top ten. Coculture of mixed lymphocyte reaction cells was performed at 37°C for under seven days. Antigens for these TCRs are unknown. Source material: CFSE-low (dividing) CD8+ T cells sorted from an allogeneic mixed lymphocyte reaction. These receptors came from a human donor in good health; the cells came from an allogeneic mixed lymphocyte reaction. Some clones in this sample may be carry-over from other donors' samples.

The gene calls are TRBV11-2 and TRBJ1-1; no definite D call. This CDR3 region has 12 residues. Trimming removed 3 bases at V and 1 base at J, with 3 bases between. The germline V gene has CDR1 SGHAT and CDR2 FQNNGV. This chain's CDR3 is CASSFWNTEAFF. The CDR3 coding sequence is TGTGCCAGCAGCTTCTGGAACACTGAAGCTTTCTTT.

The genes are TRBV6-1 and TRBJ2-1; no definite D call. The CDR3 has 15 residues. The ends were cut back, 4 bases at V and 8 bases at J, with 18 bases in the middle. In germline, CDR1 is MNHNS, CDR2 SASEGT. The CDR3 DNA follows: TGTGCCAGCAGTGCGGGTCCGAGTATGCAGTATGAGCAGTTCTTC. It translates to CASSAGPSMQYEQFF.

The V gene is TRBV5-6, the J gene TRBJ2-1; D is unclear. The germline V and J ends were trimmed by 0 bases and 10 bases, with 11 bases remaining between them. The CDR3 is 13 amino acids. Germline CDR1 SGHDT, CDR2 YYEEEE. The CDR3 loop reads CASSLGQFLEQFF. The CDR3 region has the DNA TGTGCCAGCAGCTTGGGACAATTCCTGGAGCAGTTCTTC.

The V and J genes are TRBV19 and TRBJ2-5; TRBD1 agrees at 9 bases. The end of the DNA fits TRBJ2-7 better, so the J call may be wrong. From germline, CDR1 is LNHDA and CDR2 SQIVND (reference sequence). CDR3 length equals 14 residues. The DNA for the CDR3 is TGTGCCAGTAGTATGGGACAGGGTGCCTACGAGCAGTACTTC. It encodes CASSMGQGAYEQYF.

The chain uses TRBV19 and TRBJ1-1; D is uncertain. This CDR3 region has 12 residues. Per the germline V gene, CDR1 is LNHDA and CDR2 is SQIVND (reference sequence). Trimming shortened V by 4 bases and J by 1 base, and 4 bases separated the two germline ends. CDR3 sequence: CASSTGNTEAFF. CDR3 bases: TGTGCCAGTAGTACAGGGAACACTGAAGCTTTCTTT. Filled out from reference TRBV19 and TRBJ1-1, the complete variable domain reads DGGITQSPKYLFRKEGQNVTLSCEQNLNHDAMYWYRQDPGQGLRLIYYSQIVNDFQKGDIAEGYSVSREKKESFPLTVTSAQKNPTAFYLCASSTGNTEAFFGQGTRLTVV.

Details on this clone: The junction departs from germline at one end; a sequencing error may be responsible. This chain links TRBV5-4 with TRBJ2-7; D is tentatively TRBD1 or TRBD2 (5 bases each). The germline CDR1 and CDR2 sequences are SGHNT and YYREEE (reference sequence). The CDR3 runs 16 residues. The CDR3 here is CASSQKSGAPGYEQYF. In DNA, the CDR3 is TGCGCCAGCAGCCAAAAGTCCGGGGCCCCGGGATACGAGCAGTACTTC.

In its sample, this clone is medium-sized (0.01 to 0.1%). The gene calls are TRBV11-1 and TRBJ2-5, with 7 bases lining up with TRBD1. CDR3 size: 15 residues. Looked up from germline, CDR1 is SGHAT and CDR2 is FQDESV (reference sequence). V lost 4 bases and J lost 2; bases outside the gene matches: 7. CDR3 sequence reads: CASSSWDRLQETQYF. In DNA form, the CDR3 reads TGTGCCAGCAGCTCCTGGGACAGATTACAAGAGACCCAGTACTTC. Full variable domain (rest looked up from reference TRBV11-1 and TRBJ2-5): EAEVAQSPRYKITEKSQAVAFWCDPISGHATLYWYRQILGQGPELLVQFQDESVVDDSQLPKDRFSAERLKGVDSTLKIQPAELGDSAMYLCASSSWDRLQETQYFGPGTRLLVL.

This clone was seen ten or more times. V usage is TRBV27 and J usage is TRBJ2-7; 14 bases match TRBD2. Germline V gene sequence: CDR1 MNHEY, CDR2 SMNVEV (reference sequence). With 0 bases clipped from V and 7 bases from J, the junction kept 5 bases outside the gene matches. The CDR3 consists of 16 residues. CDR3 in amino acids: CASSLSGLAGGSEQYF. The CDR3 coding sequence is TGTGCCAGCAGTTTATCAGGACTAGCGGGAGGAAGTGAGCAGTACTTC.